The rows below give T cell receptor beta chains drawn from one sample of a study of shared clonotypes between healthy human individuals. Libraries were prepared by immunoSEQ multiplex PCR; TCRdb keeps only in-frame clonotypes and omits some of them. The sample comprises millions of clones, around nine tenths of which are singletons, and about 0.13% rests with the top ten. Sequencing was done on a sample of naive CD4+ T cells sorted from blood. These receptors came from a man aged 18 to 35 in good health. CDR3s include the opening cysteine and the closing phenylalanine or tryptophan. A D gene is named only where the DNA matches it firmly.

v_gene: TRBV25-1; d_gene: TRBD1; j_gene: TRBJ2-1; CDR3aa: CASTVQGENEQFF; CDR3nt: TGTGCCAGCACTGTTCAGGGGGAGAATGAGCAGTTCTTC
v_gene: TRBV28; d_gene: TRBD1; j_gene: TRBJ1-6; CDR3aa: CASSYRDRVMTLHF; CDR3nt: TGTGCCAGCAGTTACCGGGACAGGGTTATGACCCTCCACTTT
v_gene: TRBV18; d_gene: .; j_gene: TRBJ1-2; CDR3aa: CASSPIRSGYGYTF; CDR3nt: TGTGCCAGCTCACCAATTCGGTCAGGATATGGCTACACCTTC
v_gene: TRBV30; d_gene: TRBD2; j_gene: TRBJ2-7; CDR3aa: CAWSPLASGRPSSYEQYF; CDR3nt: TGTGCCTGGAGTCCCCTCGCTAGCGGGAGGCCCAGCTCCTACGAGCAGTACTTC
v_gene: TRBV7-2; d_gene: TRBD2; j_gene: TRBJ2-7; CDR3aa: CASSNQGLAEYEQYF; CDR3nt: TGTGCCAGCAGCAACCAGGGACTAGCGGAATACGAGCAGTACTTC
v_gene: TRBV4-1; d_gene: .; j_gene: TRBJ1-2; CDR3aa: CASSREGRDSDGYTF; CDR3nt: TGCGCCAGCAGCCGGGAGGGGAGGGATAGTGATGGCTACACCTTC
v_gene: TRBV20-1; d_gene: .; j_gene: TRBJ1-2; CDR3aa: CSASPGRGHTF; CDR3nt: TGCAGTGCTAGCCCAGGAAGGGGCCACACCTTC
v_gene: TRBV7-2; d_gene: .; j_gene: TRBJ2-3; CDR3aa: CASSPRGTDTQYF; CDR3nt: TGTGCCAGCAGCCCTAGGGGGACAGATACGCAGTATTTT
v_gene: TRBV29-1; d_gene: .; j_gene: TRBJ1-1; CDR3aa: CSVVGGTANTEAFF; CDR3nt: TGCAGCGTTGTCGGTGGGACCGCGAACACTGAAGCTTTCTTT
v_gene: TRBV30; d_gene: .; j_gene: TRBJ2-7; CDR3aa: CAWSVRGRRDYEQYF; CDR3nt: TGTGCCTGGAGTGTGAGGGGAAGGAGGGACTACGAGCAGTACTTC
v_gene: TRBV29-1; d_gene: .; j_gene: TRBJ2-2; CDR3aa: CSVEHDEVTGELFF; CDR3nt: TGCAGCGTTGAGCATGATGAGGTGACCGGGGAGCTGTTTTTT
v_gene: TRBV28; d_gene: .; j_gene: TRBJ2-7; CDR3aa: CASTAVGAGSYEQYF; CDR3nt: TGTGCCAGCACCGCCGTGGGGGCTGGGTCCTACGAGCAGTACTTC
v_gene: TRBV6-5; d_gene: TRBD1; j_gene: TRBJ2-2; CDR3aa: CASSSGNRGYSGELFF; CDR3nt: TGTGCCAGCAGTTCTGGAAACAGGGGGTACTCCGGGGAGCTGTTTTTT
v_gene: TRBV30; d_gene: .; j_gene: TRBJ1-2; CDR3aa: CAWSHLGRGGYTF; CDR3nt: TGTGCCTGGAGTCATCTCGGTCGGGGTGGCTACACCTTC
v_gene: TRBV29-1; d_gene: .; j_gene: TRBJ1-4; CDR3aa: CSVQGLSEKLFF; CDR3nt: TGCAGCGTTCAGGGTCTGAGTGAAAAACTGTTTTTT
v_gene: TRBV6-5; d_gene: .; j_gene: TRBJ2-2; CDR3aa: CASSSPMGAGELFF; CDR3nt: TGTGCCAGCAGTTCTCCTATGGGCGCCGGGGAGCTGTTTTTT
v_gene: TRBV6-5; d_gene: TRBD2; j_gene: TRBJ2-1; CDR3aa: CASSSGLAGSSGEQFF; CDR3nt: TGTGCCAGCAGTTCCGGACTAGCGGGGTCGTCGGGGGAGCAGTTCTTC